The subject of this entry is one TCR beta chain. The sample comes from a study of OX40 agonist ivuxolimab in advanced cancers. Method: immunoSEQ multiplex PCR; TCRdb's copy keeps in-frame clones and lacks some. Here the sample spans tens of thousands of clones, roughly 90% being singletons. This CDR3 has 13 residues. Per the germline V gene, CDR1 is WNHNN and CDR2 is SYGVQD (reference sequence). Trimming left V 6 bases short and J 2 bases short, with 10 bases between. This receptor was obtained from an adult with an advanced solid tumor such as melanoma, head and neck, liver or kidney cancer. The genes are TRBV10-1 and TRBJ2-5; D is tentatively TRBD1 or TRBD2 (5 bases each). The sequencing used CD4+ or CD8+ T cells sorted from blood, collected in a trial of the OX40 agonist ivuxolimab. In DNA, the CDR3 is TGCGCCAGCAGCTCGGGGCTACAAGAGACCCAGTACTTC. Translated: CASSSGLQETQYF.